Included here is one TCR beta chain sequence, with context. Its binding antigen is unknown. The record has no base qualities; no much larger clone is one base away. This record belongs to a study of blood T cell repertoires in COVID-19 (dated by TCRdb to about 2020). Background for the entire study: Collaborator samples came from the United States, Italy and Spain and covered acute and convalescent phases of COVID-19. The prospective study material was composed of cDNA or gDNA derived from T cells, B-cell-depleted T cells, or PBMCs. The dataset comprised deeply sampled blood TCRbeta repertoires from subjects exposed to, actively infected with, or recovered from COVID-19. The repertoires were released in a freely available public database intended as a resource for research on the immune response to SARS-CoV-2. Samples came from the ongoing ImmuneRACE study (first 160 participants) plus 1,254 subjects from 6 global collaborators. The sample metadata nearly always contained a de-identified subject ID, COVID-19 status, age in years and sex. Where HLA class I and class II types were available, the types were taken from metadata supplied by the sample provider, not from assay-based typing. Study-wide findings and limitations: Clinical and demographic metadata were provided uncurated, with the amount varying by source and participant.

One collaborating source in Seattle enrolled patients during active infection and followed them longitudinally through the course of disease. The collaborating institutions used their own protocols to collect whole blood in K2EDTA tubes. For TCRbeta analysis, collaborators shipped samples in one of three forms: frozen whole blood, isolated PBMCs, or DNA extracted from either of those sample types. The germline V gene (reference sequence) provides CDR1 LGHDT and CDR2 YNNKEL. The junction shows trimming of 1 base on V and 2 bases on J, plus 10 bases between the germline ends. From cysteine to phenylalanine, the CDR3 is 15 amino acids long. CDR3 DNA only is kept here, 45 bases in frame from base 1. TCRbeta CDR3 regions were amplified from genomic DNA using the immunoSEQ Assay, a bias-controlled multiplex PCR. In the paper's pipeline: The number of nucleated cells in each sample was estimated from the amplification of reference gene primers within the assay. Sequence reads were collapsed and filtered to measure the absolute abundance of every unique TCRbeta CDR3 rearrangement. For each sample, productive Simpson clonality was calculated as the square root of Simpson's diversity index over productive rearrangements. TCRdb took this table from immuneACCESS and kept in-frame rearrangements with V and J called. Such tables lack part of the clones; where checked against another copy, unresolved V genes explain under half of the gap, and the rest is unexplained. Clone size and V and J calls were adopted from that table, with D and trimming inferred from the DNA. The sample includes about 92,000 clones, with around 88% observed a single time. The biggest ten clones account for approximately 16% of the sample.

The chain uses TRBV3-1 (or the pseudogene TRBV3-2) and TRBJ2-3, with no confident D gene call. Sequencing used peripheral blood. The receptor's source is an older woman with COVID-19, enrolled during active disease. The DNA is as follows: TGTGCCAGCAGCCAAGGACACCAACCCACAGATACGCAGTATTTT. It specifies CASSQGHQPTDTQYF.